This paragraph covers one T cell receptor (beta chain) sequence. Profiled with immunoSEQ multiplex PCR; TCRdb holds only in-frame clones, not every one. The data contain approximately 210,000 clones, about 88% of them singletons. These data originate in a study of blood T cell repertoires in COVID-19. About the study: T cells, B-cell-depleted T cells, or PBMCs supplied cDNA or gDNA.

Source material: peripheral blood. The sequence derives from a woman aged 40 to 49 who had recovered from COVID-19.

The CDR3 region has the DNA TGTGCCAGCCATAATCCAGAGGTCGATACGCAGTATTTT. This codes for CASHNPEVDTQYF. The chain is built from TRBV6-5 and TRBJ2-3; D not resolved. The CDR3 spans 13 residues. Germline CDR1 and CDR2: MNHEY and SVGAGI. Trimming took off 8 bases at V and 6 bases at J, with 15 bases between the two ends.